The subject of this entry is one T cell receptor beta chain. Its target antigen remains unknown. Base quality data are lacking; no much larger clone is found one base away. The data were obtained in a study of STAT3 mutations in large granular lymphocyte leukemia (dated by TCRdb to the late 2010s). For the wider study: About half of the T-LGLL patients who underwent longitudinal sequencing carried canonical activating STAT3 mutations. On average, sequencing was done at around 4 time points per patient, with the number of samplings ranging from 2 to 8. Serial deep sequencing of TCRbeta CDR3 and STAT3 was performed in patients with T-cell large granular lymphocyte leukemia to reconstruct clonal hierarchy and dynamics. More than half of T-LGLL patients received one or more immunosuppressive therapy regimens, with hematologic response in 30% to 40% of those treated. As controls within the study, two patients with natural killer LGL leukemia were also sequenced longitudinally. From an initial cohort of around 200 LGL patients, roughly 17 representative T-LGLL cases were chosen for longitudinal sequencing of TCRbeta and STAT3. General conclusions and limits of the study: The burden of the dominant TCR clone was higher than the STAT3 mutant burden in several patients, which suggests that the STAT3 mutation arose secondarily inside a clone that had already expanded. Because no samples were available when a clone first appeared, clonal expansion was inferred from samplings taken at other points. The linking of therapy response to changes in TCR clonal burden was complicated by variable intervals between samplings and differing treatment regimens. In 6 of 18 patients, TCR clonotype switching occurred after therapy, and every newly emerging clone was STAT3 wild type. Because codominant clonotypes persisted in some patients, a small but highly pathogenic clone may have been missed. Every T-LGLL patient showed at least one immunodominant TCRbeta clonotype, and about half showed multiple immunodominant subclonotypes.

CDR1 and CDR2 (SGHRS, YFSETQ) derive from the germline V gene. V is cut by 4 bases and J by 0 bases, and the space between the germline ends is 11 bases. Spanning cysteine to phenylalanine, the CDR3 consists of 14 amino acids. Only CDR3 DNA is held: 42 bases, read in frame from base 1. TCRbeta libraries were sequenced on an Illumina MiSeq, and an average of about 40,773 productive templates per sample was obtained. The immunoSEQ assay, which uses multiplex PCR amplification, was used to generate TCRbeta CDR3 libraries. As for the authors' bioinformatics: Repertoire diversity was calculated as previously defined, and values close to 0 indicated extremely monoclonal samples. TCRdb obtained this table from immuneACCESS and retained in-frame rearrangements with V and J assigned. These tables miss some clones; where compared with another copy, unresolved V genes account for less than half of the shortfall, and the remainder is unexplained. The DNA gave D and trimming, while V, J and clone size come from that table. Counted in this sample were around 13,000 clones; roughly 90% of them appeared once. The ten largest clones take up 33% of the sample.

DNA was extracted from blood mononuclear cells, with the same DNA used for both TCR and STAT3 sequencing. The chain employs TRBV5-1 and TRBJ2-7; TRBD1 might be the D gene, on 5 matching bases. Material for sequencing was peripheral blood mononuclear cells. The receptor comes from a man in his forties or fifties with T-cell large granular lymphocyte leukemia. Some clones in this sample may be carry-over from other donors' samples. The age is the age at diagnosis. The DNA reads TGCGCCAGCAGCGCGCAGGGTTCCTCCTACGAGCAGTACTTC. Translated, it reads CASSAQGSSYEQYF.